The clone carrying this T cell receptor beta chain was detected many times. Its antigen is still unknown. The entry originates in a study of T cells in Graves' hyperthyroidism and ophthalmopathy. Study as a whole: Peripheral blood was collected at initial diagnosis, before any treatment.

Findings and caveats of the study: Blood samples included most of the expanded thyroid clonotypes exceeding 0.001.

Trimming took 1 base from V and 0 from J; bases not matched to a gene: 2. CDR1 and CDR2 (germline): SGHTA, FQGNSA. This CDR3 has 17 amino acids. The investigators amplified TCR beta CDR3 regions from RNA transcripts. The HTBI set primed first-round TCR CDR3 RT-PCR. TCRdb re-analysed the multiplex PCR reads in MiXCR, keeping a single row per CDR3 protein. The table lists hundreds of thousands of distinct CDR3 sequences, about a sixth of them singletons. Clinical symptoms, serum thyroxine and TRAb, thyroid ultrasound and orbital computed tomography were used for the diagnoses. Sequenced sample: blood. The receptor's source is a woman aged 40 to 50 with Graves' ophthalmopathy. This chain connects TRBV7-2 to TRBJ2-6; 8 bases align to TRBD1. The DNA for the CDR3 is TGTGCCAGCAGCTTAGTAGGGACAGGCTCTGGGGCCAACGTCCTGACTTTC. Encoded protein: CASSLVGTGSGANVLTF.